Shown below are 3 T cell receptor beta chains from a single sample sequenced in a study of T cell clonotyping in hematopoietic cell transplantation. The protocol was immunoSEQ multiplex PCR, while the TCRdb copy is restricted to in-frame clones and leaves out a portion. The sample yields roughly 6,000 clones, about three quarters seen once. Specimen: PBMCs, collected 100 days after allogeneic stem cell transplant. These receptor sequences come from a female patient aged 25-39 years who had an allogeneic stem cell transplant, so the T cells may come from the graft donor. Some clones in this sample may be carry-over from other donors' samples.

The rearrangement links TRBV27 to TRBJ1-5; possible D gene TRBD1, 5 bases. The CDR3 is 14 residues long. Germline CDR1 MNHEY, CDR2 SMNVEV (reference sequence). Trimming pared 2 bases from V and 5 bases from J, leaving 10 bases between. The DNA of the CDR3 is TGTGCCAGCAGTTTAACCAGGGCTGATCAGCCCCAGCATTTT. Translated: CASSLTRADQPQHF.

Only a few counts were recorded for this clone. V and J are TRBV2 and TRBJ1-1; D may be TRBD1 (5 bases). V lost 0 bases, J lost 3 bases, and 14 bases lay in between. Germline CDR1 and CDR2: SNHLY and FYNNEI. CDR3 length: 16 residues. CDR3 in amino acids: CASSEAGVGADTEAFF. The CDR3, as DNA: TGTGCCAGCAGTGAAGCGGGGGTAGGGGCTGACACTGAAGCTTTCTTT.

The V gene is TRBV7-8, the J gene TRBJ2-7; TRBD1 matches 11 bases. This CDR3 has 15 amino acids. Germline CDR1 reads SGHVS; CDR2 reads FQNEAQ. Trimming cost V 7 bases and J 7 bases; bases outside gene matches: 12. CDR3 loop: CASTINRDRGWEQYF. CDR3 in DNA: TGTGCCAGCACCATAAACCGGGACAGGGGGTGGGAGCAGTACTTC.